This TCR beta chain originates from a study of blood T cell repertoires in COVID-19. Across the study: Sites in the United States, Italy and Spain provided acute and convalescent COVID-19 samples. Sources were T cells, B-cell-depleted T cells, or PBMCs; the material itself was cDNA or gDNA.

Per the germline V gene, CDR1 is LGHDT and CDR2 is YNNKEL (reference sequence). CDR3 length: 14 amino acids. The V end lost 0 bases, the J end lost 3 bases, and 7 bases lay between the germline ends. In the original workflow: Cell counts per sample came from amplifying reference gene primers. Assay: immunoSEQ multiplex PCR; the TCRdb copy retains only in-frame clones and omits some. D and trimming come from the DNA, and the V and J calls and clone size come from that table. The table includes 100,000 to 150,000 clones, under 80% detected once. The genes are TRBV3-1 (or the pseudogene TRBV3-2) and TRBJ2-3, with D perhaps TRBD2 (5 bases). Sequencing was done on a sample of peripheral blood. The origin of this receptor is a man between 65 and 85 years old with acute or convalescent COVID-19. The chain's CDR3 is CASSQEAATDTQYF. The CDR3 DNA follows: TGTGCCAGCAGCCAAGAAGCGGCGACAGATACGCAGTATTTT.